This passage covers 24 T cell receptor gamma chains from one sample sequenced in a study of gamma delta lymphoproliferative disorders and STAT genes. TCRdb applied CATT to the multiplex PCR reads for clone calling. The repertoire holds around 2,300 gamma-chain clones, with around 12% as singletons. Genomic DNA from isolated PBMCs served as the sequencing template. The sequencing input was blood. The source is a human donor with gamma-delta T-cell large granular lymphocyte leukemia.

Turning to this clone: The DNA is omitted, as the CDR3 cannot be located on it reliably, and the CDR3 follows TCRdb's listing. No call exists for the J gene, whereas the V gene is TRGV10. TRGV10 is known as an ORF, though its function is uncertain. The CDR3 has 21 amino acids, counting both end residues. CDR3 amino acids: CAAWDYNSPGIRNSLAVEQHF.

By sample share, this clone is medium-sized. In the same sample, other DNA sequences code for this CDR3. The chain recombines TRGV4 with TRGJ1 or TRGJ2. The J gene, not given by TCRdb, was assigned here from a germline match of the nucleotide sequence. Germline CDR1 is EGSTGY and CDR2 is YDSYTSSV. With 0 bases clipped from V and 6 bases from J, the junction kept 5 bases outside the gene matches. The CDR3 spans 13 residues. CDR3 DNA: TGTGCCACCTGGGATGGGCCAAGTTATAAGAAACTCTTT. Protein: CATWDGPSYKKLF.

About this clone itself: It is likely a read error: a sequence one base away is far more abundant. The DNA is omitted, as the CDR3 cannot be located on it reliably, and the CDR3 follows TCRdb's listing. At the DNA level, this CDR3 is encoded by other sequences in the same sample as well. The V gene was identified as TRGV11, while no J gene was called. TRGV11 is labeled an ORF, and its function is uncertain. Ends included, the CDR3 has 19 residues. CDR3 sequence reads: CTTVPAGLGTGGDYYKKLF.

A word on this clone: A much larger clonotype is one base distant, so this may be a read error. Other DNA sequences from this sample encode an identical CDR3 as well. This rearrangement joins TRGV4 to TRGJ1 or TRGJ2. In the absence of a J gene in TCRdb, the DNA was matched to germline to assign it here. Germline lookup yields CDR1 EGSTGY and CDR2 YDSYTSSV. V was pared by 5 bases and J by 10 bases, with 5 bases of the junction left unmatched. The CDR3 spans 10 residues. The DNA for the CDR3 is TGTGCCACCTGGGTAGAAAAGAAACTCTTT. It is translated as CATWVEKKLF.

By its share, this clone is medium-sized. V gene TRGV2 combines with J gene TRGJP2. No J gene is reported in TCRdb; it was inferred here by comparing the DNA with germline. After removal of 1 base from V and 6 bases from J, the junction contained 5 bases not matched to a gene. The germline V gene encodes CDR1 EGSNGY and CDR2 YDSYNSKV. The CDR3 length is 14 residues. The CDR3 nucleotides are TGTGCCACCTGGGACGGAATACGTGATTGGATCAAGACGTTT. It is translated as CATWDGIRDWIKTF.

By frequency in the sample, this clone is medium-sized. The gene calls are TRGV4 and TRGJP1. In the absence of a J gene in TCRdb, the DNA was matched to germline to assign it here. This CDR3 contains 14 residues. Germline V gene lookup returns CDR1 EGSTGY and CDR2 YDSYTSSV. The V segment lost 2 bases and the J segment 0 bases; nucleotides outside the gene matches: 0. CDR3 amino acids: CATWDDTTGWFKIF. The CDR3 coding sequence is TGTGCCACCTGGGATGATACCACTGGTTGGTTCAAGATATTT.

This clone was counted at least ten times. The chain joins TRGV3 to TRGJ1 or TRGJ2. As TCRdb names no J gene, one was assigned here on the basis of a DNA match to germline. Germline-derived CDR1 and CDR2 are VTNTFY and YDVSTARD (reference sequence). After removal of 3 bases from V and 8 bases from J, the junction contained 7 bases not matched to a gene. This CDR3 is built from 12 residues. Here the CDR3 DNA reads TGTGCCACCTGGGACCGCCCCAATAAGAAACTCTTT. This sequence encodes CATWDRPNKKLF.

Note on this clone: It is unclear where the CDR3 begins or ends on the DNA, so no DNA is shown, and the CDR3 is as TCRdb lists it. The J gene went uncalled, whereas the V gene is TRGV2. The CDR3 is 20 amino acids long, termini counted. CDR1 is EGSNGY, CDR2 YDSYNSKV, per germline. The CDR3 sequence is CATWDGLDIIRNSLAVEQHF.

This clone was observed a handful of times. Possible read error: a much larger clone is one base away. The chain carries TRGV8 and TRGJ1 or TRGJ2. The J gene was missing in TCRdb and was found by matching the end of the DNA to germline. This CDR3 is built from 12 residues. The V gene end was trimmed by 3 bases and the J gene end by 9 bases; junction bases not matched to a gene: 8. Germline CDR1 and CDR2: VENAVY and YDSYNSRV. The DNA for the CDR3 is TGTGCCACCTGGGATGGGACAATTAAGAAACTCTTT. This translates into CATWDGTIKKLF.

Ten or more counts support this clone. This rearrangement joins TRGV2 to TRGJ1 or TRGJ2. TCRdb gives no J gene; it was assigned here by matching the DNA to germline. The CDR3 sequence is 12 residues long. V was clipped by 0 bases and J by 11 bases; unmatched bases: 7. The germline V gene has CDR1 EGSNGY and CDR2 YDSYNSKV. This CDR3 reads CATWDGLEEKLF. As DNA, the CDR3 is TGTGCCACCTGGGACGGGCTTGAGGAGAAACTCTTT.

In this sample, this clone is medium-sized. V usage is TRGV3 and J usage is TRGJP. In the absence of a J gene in TCRdb, the DNA was matched to germline to assign it here. This CDR3 spans 16 amino acids. With 3 bases clipped from V and 8 bases from J, the junction kept 7 bases outside the gene matches. Germline CDR1 VTNTFY, CDR2 YDVSTARD (reference sequence). The CDR3 region is CATWDVMKLGKKIKVF. The CDR3 nucleotides read TGTGCCACCTGGGACGTCATGAAGTTGGGCAAAAAAATCAAGGTATTT.

In this sample, this clone turned up many times. The chain couples TRGV4 to TRGJ1 or TRGJ2. Here the J gene was assigned by germline matching of the DNA, as TCRdb has none. Germline V gene lookup returns CDR1 EGSTGY and CDR2 YDSYTSSV. The CDR3 loop spans 12 amino acids. J gave up 2 bases and V 4 bases, and 2 bases lay outside the gene matches. CDR3 in DNA: TGTGCCACCTGGGAAGATTATTATAAGAAACTCTTT. Amino acids: CATWEDYYKKLF.

In this sample, this clone turned up many times. The rearrangement uses TRGV8 and TRGJ1 or TRGJ2. The J gene is absent in TCRdb and was assigned here via DNA matching to germline. The CDR3 has 14 amino acids. CDR1 and CDR2 (germline): VENAVY, YDSYNSRV. V shed 0 bases and J 0 bases; nucleotides not matched to a gene: 2. DNA of the CDR3: TGTGCCACCTGGGATAGGTTGAATTATTATAAGAAACTCTTT. Translation gives CATWDRLNYYKKLF.

Details on this clone: The TCRdb protein, from a much larger clone, departs from this DNA's translation at residue 9, likely by read error; the protein shown derives from the DNA. The CDR3 coding sequence is TGTGCCACCTGGATAGGCGGGGCCAATGGTTGGTTCAAGATATTT. It is translated as CATWIGGANGWFKIF. The rearrangement joins TRGV8 to TRGJP1. Here the J gene came from matching the DNA to germline, since TCRdb omits it. The V gene's germline CDR1 is VENAVY and CDR2 YDSYNSRV. The V segment lost 6 bases and the J segment 7 bases; nucleotides outside the gene matches: 14. The CDR3 sequence is 15 residues long.

Regarding this clone: TCRdb's protein, taken from a much larger clone, differs from this DNA's translation at residue 5, likely owing to a read error; the protein displayed comes from the DNA. The gene calls are TRGV3 and TRGJ1 or TRGJ2. TCRdb offers no J gene call, so here the DNA was matched to germline to obtain one. This CDR3 has 11 amino acids. Per germline, CDR1 VTNTFY and CDR2 YDVSTARD (reference sequence). The CDR3 DNA reads as TGTGCCACCTGGGGCAGGCCTCAGAAACTCTTT. As protein: CATWGRPQKLF.

This clone was counted at least ten times. The same CDR3 is also encoded by other DNA sequences in this sample. CDR3 coding DNA: TGTGCCACCTGGGACAGCCCTTATTATAAGAAACTCTTT. It is translated as CATWDSPYYKKLF. The chain is built from TRGV3 and TRGJ1 or TRGJ2. TCRdb leaves out the J gene; it was filled in here by matching the DNA to germline. Germline values: CDR1 VTNTFY, CDR2 YDVSTARD (reference sequence). This CDR3 is 13 amino acids long. The V and J ends lost 1 base and 3 bases, in that order; junction bases with no gene match: 3.

This clone occurred many times. The protein held in TCRdb is that of a much larger clone and does not match this DNA's translation at residue 7, likely because of a read error; the protein shown is translated from the DNA. No J gene was assigned, while the V gene was called as TRGV9. Germline CDR1 reads GITISATS; CDR2 reads ISYDGTV (reference sequence). This CDR3 contains 9 residues. Written as DNA, the CDR3 is TGTGCCTTGGAGAGGGGGGAACTCTTT. Amino acid sequence: CALERGELF.

This clone was counted at least ten times. Other DNA variants within this sample encode the same CDR3. This chain connects TRGV10 to TRGJ1 or TRGJ2. No J gene was available from TCRdb, and it was assigned here by a germline match of the DNA. TRGV10 is annotated as an ORF whose role is uncertain. The junction had 5 bases not matched to a gene; V was cut back by 8 bases and J by 3 bases. The CDR3 is 12 residues long. Here the CDR3 reads CAAWDPYYKKLF. The CDR3 coding sequence is TGTGCTGCGTGGGACCCTTATTATAAGAAACTCTTT.

A note on this clone: Because the CDR3's place on the DNA is in doubt, the DNA is left out and the CDR3 is given as listed by TCRdb. V gene TRGV4 was called; the J gene was not. Germline CDR1 and CDR2: EGSTGY and YDSYTSSV. A total of 20 residues make up the CDR3, ends included. CDR3 region: CATWDGPFIIRNSLAVEQHF.

By sample share, this clone is medium-sized (0.01 to 0.1%). The V gene is TRGV2; the J gene was not called. The CDR3 length is 9 residues. The germline V gene encodes CDR1 EGSNGY and CDR2 YDSYNSKV. Written as DNA, the CDR3 is TGTGCCACCTGGGATGTAAAACTCTTT. Its protein product is CATWDVKLF.

This clone came up many times. The chain recombines TRGV2 with TRGJP1. Here the J gene was assigned by germline matching of the DNA, as TCRdb has none. Germline CDR1 and CDR2: EGSNGY and YDSYNSKV. The CDR3 has 15 amino acids. Trimming cost V 0 bases and J 4 bases; bases outside gene matches: 5. CDR3 nucleotides: TGTGCCACCTGGGACGGGCAAGGCACTGGTTGGTTCAAGATATTT. Protein sequence: CATWDGQGTGWFKIF.

This clone was seen at least ten times. The chain uses TRGV2 and TRGJ1 or TRGJ2. The J gene was not available in TCRdb and was assigned here by matching the DNA to germline segments. The CDR3 totals 14 residues. CDR1 and CDR2 (germline): EGSNGY, YDSYNSKV. The trim removed 0 bases at V and 6 bases at J, leaving 8 bases unmatched. In DNA, the CDR3 is TGTGCCACCTGGGACGGGTCCCCCCGTTATAAGAAACTCTTT. Its translation: CATWDGSPRYKKLF.

In the case of this clone: A far bigger clonotype differs at one base, so this is likely a read error. Other DNA sequences in this specimen translate into the identical CDR3. The V gene is TRGV11, the J gene TRGJ1 or TRGJ2. TCRdb gives no J gene; it was assigned here by matching the DNA to germline. TRGV11 is given ORF status, its function remaining uncertain. The CDR3 contains 14 residues. CDR3 sequence reads: CACWISHTYYKKLF. CDR3 sequence (DNA): TGCGCCTGCTGGATTAGTCACACTTATTATAAGAAACTCTTT.

This clone has more than one count but fewer than ten. Other DNA sequences from this sample encode an identical CDR3 as well. CDR3 loop: CATWDSKNYYKKLF. CDR3 nucleotide sequence: TGTGCCACCTGGGACTCCAAGAATTATTATAAGAAACTCTTT. The chain joins TRGV5 to TRGJ1 or TRGJ2. Assignment of the J gene here rests on matching the DNA to germline, because TCRdb gives none. This CDR3 spans 14 amino acids. V dropped 3 bases and J dropped 0; count of bases not matched to a gene: 5. Germline lookup yields CDR1 VINAFY and CDR2 YDVSNSKD.